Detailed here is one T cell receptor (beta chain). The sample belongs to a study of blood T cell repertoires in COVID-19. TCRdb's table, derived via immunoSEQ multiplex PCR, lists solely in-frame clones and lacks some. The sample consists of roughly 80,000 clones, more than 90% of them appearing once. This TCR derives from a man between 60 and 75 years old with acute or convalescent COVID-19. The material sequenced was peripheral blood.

CDR3 sequence (DNA): TGTGCCAGCAGTGAATATAGGGGAAAGTACGAGCAGTACTTC. Its protein is CASSEYRGKYEQYF. This chain joins TRBV25-1 and TRBJ2-7; weak D call: TRBD1 (5 bases). Trimming shortened V by 0 bases and J by 4 bases, and 10 bases separated the two germline ends. The CDR3 spans 14 residues. Germline-derived CDR1 and CDR2 are MGHDK and SYGVNS.